Presented here are 32 T cell receptor beta chains from one specimen sequenced in a study of metastatic and nonmetastatic thyroid tumors. Via MiXCR, TCRdb re-called the PCR reads. Of roughly 21,000 clones listed, about a quarter were seen once; the top ten hold about a fifth. Each patient went into thyroid surgery without having received any treatment. The specimen was blood. The receptors derive from a female donor with papillary thyroid cancer or a benign thyroid nodule (not recorded which). Some clones in this sample may be carry-over from other donors' samples.

By share, this clone counts as medium-sized. CDR3 protein: CSARDQSSGDSDTQYF. CDR3 nucleotide sequence: TGCAGTGCTAGAGATCAGAGTAGCGGGGACTCAGATACGCAGTATTTT. This chain connects TRBV20-1 to TRBJ2-3; 8 bases fit TRBD2. This CDR3 has 16 residues. The trim removed 0 bases at V and 4 bases at J, leaving 9 bases unmatched. Germline values: CDR1 DFQATT, CDR2 SNEGSKA (reference sequence).

This clone came up a few times. V and J are TRBV2 and TRBJ2-7; D gene uncertain. The CDR3 runs 14 residues. V gave up 8 bases and J gave up 6 bases, with 20 bases separating them. Germline V gene sequence: CDR1 SNHLY, CDR2 FYNNEI. The CDR3 DNA reads TGTGCCAGCTCGGAAACGGGTAGCACCCCCGAGCAGTACTTC. Residues: CASSETGSTPEQYF.

The chain links TRBV18 to TRBJ2-7; 8 bases line up with TRBD1. In germline, CDR1 is KGHSH, CDR2 LQKENI. V lost 5 bases and J lost 6; bases outside the gene matches: 3. The CDR3 extends over 12 amino acids. CDR3 protein: CASSADRGEQYF. The CDR3 DNA sequence: TGTGCCAGCTCAGCAGACAGGGGCGAGCAGTACTTC.

This clone qualifies as medium-sized. The chain couples TRBV5-1 to TRBJ2-7; TRBD2 is a possible D gene (8 bases). CDR3 size: 17 residues. CDR1 SGHRS and CDR2 YFSETQ come from the germline V gene. V was cut by 1 base and J by 1 base, with 18 bases left in between. The CDR3 DNA reads TGCGCCAGCAGCTTGAGGGGGCGGGGGGCGAATTCCTACGAGCAGTACTTC. Protein sequence: CASSLRGRGANSYEQYF.

This clone was counted ten times or more. The identical CDR3 is also encoded by other nucleotide sequences in the sample. V is TRBV13 and J is TRBJ1-2; unclear D gene. The germline V gene encodes CDR1 PRHDT and CDR2 FYEKMQ (reference sequence). The V gene lost 3 bases and the J gene lost 7 bases, with 15 bases spanning the gap. CDR3 length: 14 residues. This CDR3 is CASSFRPGHTGYTF. The CDR3, as DNA: TGTGCCAGCAGCTTTAGACCTGGGCATACTGGCTACACCTTC.

The table lists this clone with many counts. The gene calls are TRBV24-1 and TRBJ2-1; D gene uncertain. The CDR3 spans 13 residues. V lost 4 bases and J 3 bases, leaving 6 bases between the germline ends. CDR1 is KGHDR and CDR2 is SFDVKD in the germline V gene. CDR3 in DNA: TGTGCCACCAGTGAAACCCTCTACAATGAGCAGTTCTTC. Translated, it gives CATSETLYNEQFF.

In its sample, this clone was seen many times. This chain uses TRBV6-2 or TRBV6-3 with TRBJ2-7; D gene ambiguous. V was pared by 5 bases and J by 2 bases, with 13 bases between. Germline CDR1 is MNHEY and CDR2 is SVGEGT. The CDR3 totals 14 residues. The CDR3, as DNA: TGTGCCAGCAGTCCGCCCTTCCCAACCTACGAGCAGTACTTC. Its protein is CASSPPFPTYEQYF.

This clone was counted many times. This rearrangement joins TRBV19 to TRBJ2-7, with a weak D call TRBD1 (5 bases). The CDR3 is 15 residues long. V shed 5 bases and J shed 6 bases, with 20 bases lying between them. Germline values: CDR1 LNHDA, CDR2 SQIVND (reference sequence). The DNA for the CDR3 is TGTGCCAGTAGTCCAGGGCGTAGCAAAACTATCGAGCAGTACTTC. It codes for CASSPGRSKTIEQYF.

This clone occurred many times. J is TRBJ1-6 and V is TRBV19; D is unclear. The ends were cut back, 6 bases at V and 6 bases at J, with 12 bases in the middle. Looked up from germline, CDR1 is LNHDA and CDR2 is SQIVND (reference sequence). The CDR3 has 14 residues. The CDR3: CASSPYVGNSPLHF. The CDR3 nucleotides are TGTGCCAGTAGCCCATACGTGGGTAATTCACCCCTCCACTTT.

In this sample, this clone is medium-sized. V gene TRBV24-1 combines with J gene TRBJ2-1, with 10 nucleotides matching TRBD1. The CDR3 consists of 16 residues. Germline lookup yields CDR1 KGHDR and CDR2 SFDVKD. V shed 4 bases, J shed 5 bases, and the junction held 7 bases outside the gene matches. The DNA of the CDR3 is TGTGCCACCAGTGACTGGGGGACAGGGGCCGACAATGAGCAGTTCTTC. Protein sequence: CATSDWGTGADNEQFF.

This clone is medium-sized in the sample. The rearrangement uses TRBV7-8 and TRBJ1-3; D gene uncertain. The CDR3 spans 12 residues. V dropped 4 bases and J dropped 6 bases, with 7 bases sitting between them. CDR1 and CDR2 (germline): SGHVS, FQNEAQ. Here the CDR3 DNA reads TGTGCCAGCAGCTCGTATGAAAACACCATATATTTT. Translation: CASSSYENTIYF. Based on the CDR3 plus reference TRBV7-8 and TRBJ1-3, the full variable domain is GAGVSQSPRYKVAKRGQDVALRCDPISGHVSLFWYQQALGQGPEFLTYFQNEAQLDKSGLPSDRFFAERPEGSVSTLKIQRTQQEDSAVYLCASSSYENTIYFGEGSWLTVV.

This clone was detected many times. CDR3 residues: CAWSKGGDIQYF. CDR3 DNA: TGTGCCTGGTCAAAAGGGGGGGACATTCAGTACTTC. The chain employs TRBV30 and TRBJ2-4, with D possibly matching TRBD2 (7 bases). The CDR3 runs 12 residues. The V gene lost 5 bases and the J gene lost 8 bases, with 13 bases spanning the gap. The germline CDR1 and CDR2 sequences are GTSNPN and SVGIG (reference sequence).

This clone occurred a few times. The chain employs TRBV6-2 or TRBV6-3 and TRBJ2-3; TRBD1 aligns across 8 bases. The CDR3 runs to 15 residues. Germline loops: CDR1 MNHEY, CDR2 SVGEGT. V lost 4 bases, J lost 9 bases, and 12 bases stayed unmatched. CDR3 sequence: CASSSRTGSFVTQYF. CDR3 coding DNA: TGTGCCAGCAGTTCTCGGACAGGGTCTTTTGTCACGCAGTATTTT.

The chain uses TRBV5-1 and TRBJ2-2; D gene uncertain. The length of the CDR3 is 14 residues. The germline gives CDR1 SGHRS, CDR2 YFSETQ. The V end lost 3 bases, the J end lost 6 bases, and 12 bases lay between the germline ends. CDR3 sequence: CASSSTSRPGELFF. Here the CDR3 DNA reads TGCGCCAGCAGCTCTACAAGCAGACCCGGGGAGCTGTTTTTT.

At least ten counts were recorded for this clone. V gene TRBV4-1 combines with J gene TRBJ2-1; TRBD1 matches 8 bases. This CDR3 region has 14 residues. The trim removed 6 bases at V and 3 bases at J, leaving 4 bases unmatched. Germline V gene sequence: CDR1 MGHRA, CDR2 YSYEKL. CDR3 nucleotide sequence: TGCGCCAGCAGACGGGGGACAGGCTACAATGAGCAGTTCTTC. This encodes CASRRGTGYNEQFF.

The V gene is TRBV28, the J gene TRBJ2-1; TRBD2 matches at 7 bases. The V gene end was trimmed by 2 bases and the J gene end by 6 bases; junction bases not matched to a gene: 4. CDR1 is MDHEN, CDR2 SYDVKM, per germline. The CDR3 runs to 14 residues. The CDR3 DNA reads TGTGCCAGCAGTTTAGGCGGGAGAGGCAATGAGCAGTTCTTC. Its translation is CASSLGGRGNEQFF.

By proportion, this clone is medium-sized. CDR3 protein: CASSRRDRAPREQYF. The CDR3 DNA is TGTGCCAGCAGCCGAAGGGACAGGGCGCCTCGGGAGCAGTACTTC. The chain employs TRBV7-2 and TRBJ2-7; 9 nucleotides line up with TRBD1. CDR3 length: 15 amino acids. V gave up 5 bases and J gave up 7 bases; unmatched junction bases: 12. CDR1 is SGHTA and CDR2 is FQGNSA in the germline V gene.

The rearrangement uses TRBV5-4 and TRBJ1-2; D uncertain. Between the trimmed V and J ends, which lost 4 bases and 0 bases, there was a span of 13 bases. Per the germline V gene, CDR1 is SGHNT and CDR2 is YYREEE (reference sequence). This CDR3 region has 15 residues. CDR3 in amino acids: CASSTSLTTNYGYTF. The CDR3 DNA is TGTGCCAGCAGCACCTCTCTAACAACTAACTATGGCTACACCTTC.

J is TRBJ2-7 and V is TRBV30; D may be TRBD2 (5 bases). V was pared by 8 bases and J by 4 bases, with 18 bases between. CDR3 length: 13 residues. Germline loops: CDR1 GTSNPN, CDR2 SVGIG (reference sequence). The CDR3 spells CAVSGVLEYEQYF. The CDR3 DNA follows: TGTGCCGTGTCCGGGGTTTTGGAATACGAGCAGTACTTC.

Judged by abundance, this clone is medium-sized. This sequence joins TRBV9 and TRBJ2-3, with D perhaps matching TRBD1 (6 bases). The germline gives CDR1 SGDLS, CDR2 YYNGEE. This CDR3 has 16 amino acids. V was pared by 0 bases and J by 8 bases, with 19 bases between. CDR3 sequence (DNA): TGTGCCAGCAGCGTAGCTTCGGGACACTTCGGAACTACGCAGTATTTT. It translates to CASSVASGHFGTTQYF.

This clone was seen at least ten times. This rearrangement joins TRBV3-1 to TRBJ2-2; tentatively, D is TRBD1 or TRBD2 (5 bases each). Trimming took 10 bases from V and 3 from J, leaving 18 bases between them. Germline V gene data show CDR1 as LGHDT and CDR2 as YNNKEL (reference sequence). The CDR3 is 15 residues long. CDR3: CATSLWQGDTGELFF. DNA for the CDR3: TGTGCCACCTCGCTGTGGCAGGGAGACACCGGGGAGCTGTTTTTT.

This clone is labeled as medium-sized (0.01 to 0.1%). The J gene is TRBJ1-2, the V gene TRBV2; unclear D gene. The CDR3 is 16 residues long. Per the germline V gene, CDR1 is SNHLY and CDR2 is FYNNEI. V was pared by 6 bases and J by 1 base, with 18 bases between. The chain's CDR3 is CASRRGSRGSNYGYTF. The CDR3, as DNA: TGTGCCAGCAGGAGAGGGAGCCGAGGTAGTAACTATGGCTACACCTTC.

This clone was detected ten times or more. This chain joins TRBV4-3 and TRBJ2-4; D may be TRBD1 (6 bases). V lost 0 bases, J lost 1 base, and 13 bases lay in between. The CDR3 length is 17 residues. The germline CDR1 and CDR2 sequences are LGHNA and YSLEER. The CDR3 DNA reads TGCGCCAGCAGCCAAGATGCACAGGGAAAGGCCAAAAACATTCAGTACTTC. Its protein product is CASSQDAQGKAKNIQYF.

V usage is TRBV6-1 and J usage is TRBJ1-5; weak D call: TRBD1 (5 bases). Germline CDR1 MNHNS, CDR2 SASEGT. The CDR3 contains 14 residues. Trimming shortened V by 7 bases and J by 2 bases, and 12 bases separated the two germline ends. The DNA of the CDR3 is TGTGCCAGCATGCGCGGGGCAGGCAATCAGCCCCAGCATTTT. Amino acid sequence: CASMRGAGNQPQHF.

The chain uses TRBV30 and TRBJ2-3; 7 bases are a match to TRBD2. Germline V gene data show CDR1 as GTSNPN and CDR2 as SVGIG (reference sequence). The CDR3 extends over 15 amino acids. Trimming removed 1 base from V and 5 bases from J; junction bases left unmatched: 9. The CDR3: CAWSDGGRAEDTQYF. In DNA, the CDR3 is TGTGCCTGGAGTGACGGGGGGAGGGCCGAAGATACGCAGTATTTT.

V gene TRBV7-3 combines with J gene TRBJ2-3; D is unresolved. This CDR3 is 13 amino acids long. V lost 0 bases and J 10 bases, leaving 11 bases between the germline ends. The germline CDR1 and CDR2 sequences are SGHTA and FQGTGA. CDR3 region: CASSLTRAVPQYF. DNA of the CDR3: TGTGCCAGCAGCTTAACTCGCGCAGTTCCGCAGTATTTT.

This clone was observed many times. A read error is possible here, since a much larger clone lies one base away. The V call is TRBV18, the J call TRBJ2-3, with TRBD2 matching over 11 bases. CDR3 length: 16 residues. Germline loops: CDR1 KGHSH, CDR2 LQKENI. V trimming: 5 bases; J trimming: 5 bases; junction bases outside the gene matches: 9. CDR3 bases: TGTGCCAGCTCATCATTAGCGGGAGGGCCCGAAGATACGCAGTATTTT. Residues: CASSSLAGGPEDTQYF.

This clone was counted many times. CDR3 bases: TGTGCCAGCAGTTTCGGGGGGCAAAGCACAGATACGCAGTATTTT. Translation gives CASSFGGQSTDTQYF. V gene TRBV12-3 or TRBV12-4 combines with J gene TRBJ2-3; possibly TRBD2 for D (7 bases). The CDR3 has 15 residues. Trimming stripped 3 bases from V and 0 bases from J, with 10 bases between.

This clone was detected ten times or more. The chain is built from TRBV25-1 and TRBJ2-7; 8 bases are a match to TRBD2. CDR3 length: 13 residues. Germline-derived CDR1 and CDR2 are MGHDK and SYGVNS. The trim removed 7 bases at V and 6 bases at J, leaving 8 bases unmatched. CDR3 amino acids: CASNPGGLGEQYF. CDR3 in DNA: TGTGCCAGCAACCCGGGAGGGCTGGGCGAGCAGTACTTC.

Only a few counts were recorded for this clone. The rearrangement joins TRBV6-1 to TRBJ1-1; possible D gene TRBD1, 5 bases. CDR3 length: 15 residues. Germline assignment: CDR1 MNHNS and CDR2 SASEGT. The V gene lost 6 bases and the J gene lost 5 bases, with 19 bases spanning the gap. In nucleotides, the CDR3 is TGTGCCAGCAGGGCGGGGCGTGGTGTGGATACTGAAGCTTTCTTT. Translation gives CASRAGRGVDTEAFF.

V is TRBV4-1 and J is TRBJ2-7; 12 bases are shared with TRBD2. The CDR3 totals 16 residues. V dropped 1 base and J dropped 9; count of bases not matched to a gene: 10. Germline V gene data show CDR1 as MGHRA and CDR2 as YSYEKL. The CDR3 nucleotides read TGCGCCAGCAGCCAAGGTTCGCTAGCGGGAGGGAGCGGGCAGTACTTC. Translated, it gives CASSQGSLAGGSGQYF.

V and J are TRBV6-2 or TRBV6-3 and TRBJ1-6; 8 nucleotides align to TRBD1. The CDR3 is 14 residues long. V gave up 4 bases and J gave up 8 bases; unmatched junction bases: 4. Germline values: CDR1 MNHEY, CDR2 SVGEGT. CDR3 sequence reads: CASSSTGVDSPLHF. In DNA form, the CDR3 reads TGTGCCAGCAGTTCGACAGGGGTGGATTCACCCCTCCACTTT.